Given below is one T cell receptor (beta chain) in context. Trimming stripped 4 bases from V and 5 bases from J, with 13 bases between. Germline CDR1 reads LGHDT; CDR2 reads YNNKEL (reference sequence). The CDR3 runs 14 residues. This sample was included in a study of blood T cell repertoires in COVID-19. About the research overall: The study drew acute and convalescent COVID-19 samples from the United States, Italy and Spain. T cells, B-cell-depleted T cells, or PBMCs provided the cDNA or gDNA that served as material.

Original analysis: Reference gene primers were amplified, and this amplification served to estimate nucleated cell counts. TCRdb's table, derived via immunoSEQ multiplex PCR, lists solely in-frame clones and lacks some. The DNA was the basis for D and trimming; V, J and clone size are from that table. The table records under 80,000 clones, about 86% of them present only once. The V gene is TRBV3-1 (or the pseudogene TRBV3-2), the J gene TRBJ2-3; possible D gene TRBD1, 6 bases. Sequences were obtained from peripheral blood. This clonotype originated in a man in his 70s with active COVID-19. The CDR3 DNA sequence: TGTGCCAGCAGCCTGGGGGCGGCCAGAGATACGCAGTATTTT. It is translated as CASSLGAARDTQYF.